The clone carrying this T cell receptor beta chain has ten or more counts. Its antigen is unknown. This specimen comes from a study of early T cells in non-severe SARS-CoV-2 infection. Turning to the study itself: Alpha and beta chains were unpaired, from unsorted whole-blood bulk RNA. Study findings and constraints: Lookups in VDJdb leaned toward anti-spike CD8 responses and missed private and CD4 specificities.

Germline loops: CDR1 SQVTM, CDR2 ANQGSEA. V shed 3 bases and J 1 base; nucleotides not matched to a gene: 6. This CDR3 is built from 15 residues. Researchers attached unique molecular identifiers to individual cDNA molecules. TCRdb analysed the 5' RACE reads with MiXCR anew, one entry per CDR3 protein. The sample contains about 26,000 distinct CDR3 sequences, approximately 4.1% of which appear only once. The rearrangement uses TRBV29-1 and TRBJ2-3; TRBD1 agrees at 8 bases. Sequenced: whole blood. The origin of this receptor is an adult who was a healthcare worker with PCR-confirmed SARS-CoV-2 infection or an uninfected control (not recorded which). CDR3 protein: CSVDFGQGGTDTQYF. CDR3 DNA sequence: TGCAGCGTTGATTTCGGACAGGGCGGCACAGATACGCAGTATTTT.